This T cell receptor beta chain was profiled in a study of shared clonotypes between healthy human individuals. Every donor, a Caucasian adult, lived in Nashville, Tennessee. Unsorted material relied on about 90 million PBMCs as the source of genomic DNA. Across several immunoSEQ plates, the genomic DNA of each subset was split evenly. Assay used: immunoSEQ multiplex PCR; TCRdb lists only in-frame clones, some missing. The sample has about 490,000 clones; around 80% are singletons. The length of the CDR3 is 13 residues. V lost 7 bases and J 8 bases, leaving 14 bases between the germline ends. Germline lookup yields CDR1 MDHEN and CDR2 SYDVKM.

The rearrangement uses TRBV28 and TRBJ1-4; D is ambiguous. Sequences were obtained from PBMCs. The receptor was derived from a woman aged 40 to 49 in good health. Some clones in this sample may be carry-over from other donors' samples. CDR3 protein: CASTTRPEEKLFF. DNA for the CDR3: TGTGCCAGCACCACGAGGCCGGAGGAAAAACTGTTTTTT.